A single sample gave rise to the 30 T cell receptor beta chains below, sequenced in a study of OX40 agonist ivuxolimab in advanced cancers. The table came from immunoSEQ multiplex PCR; TCRdb's copy has only in-frame clones and leaves some out. The data show 15,000 to 25,000 clones, 80% to 90% seen once. The sample consisted of CD4+ or CD8+ T cells sorted from blood, taken in a trial of the OX40 agonist ivuxolimab. These receptors originate from an adult with an advanced solid tumor such as melanoma, head and neck, liver or kidney cancer.

The chain links TRBV28 to TRBJ2-3; a possible D gene is TRBD2 (5 bases). Germline V CDR1 and CDR2: MDHEN, SYDVKM. This CDR3 region has 16 residues. The ends were cut back, 3 bases at V and 5 bases at J, with 18 bases in the middle. The CDR3 DNA is TGTGCCAGCAGTTTCGGAGGATTTGGTCTCCTAGATACGCAGTATTTT. Protein product: CASSFGGFGLLDTQYF.

The chain couples TRBV5-1 to TRBJ2-7, with unresolved D. V lost 0 bases and J 5 bases, leaving 3 bases between the germline ends. The CDR3 contains 11 residues. Germline values: CDR1 SGHRS, CDR2 YFSETQ. The CDR3 here is CASSLEHEQYF. DNA for the CDR3: TGCGCCAGCAGCTTGGAACACGAGCAGTACTTC.

This clone was observed a single time. CDR3 nucleotides: TGCAGCGTCGAGACCAGCGGGGTAACCTACGAGCAGTACTTC. Protein: CSVETSGVTYEQYF. V and J are TRBV29-1 and TRBJ2-7; TRBD2 matches 7 bases. CDR1 is SQVTM, CDR2 ANQGSEA, per germline. V shed 6 bases and J 2 bases; nucleotides not matched to a gene: 10. The CDR3 has 14 residues.

The genes are TRBV30 and TRBJ1-2; tentative D call: TRBD1 (5 bases). V lost 1 base and J 0 bases, leaving 15 bases between the germline ends. The CDR3 length is 16 residues. CDR1 GTSNPN and CDR2 SVGIG come from the germline V gene (reference sequence). The CDR3 nucleotides are TGTGCCTGGAGTGGGCAGGGTCCCTTTTCTAACTATGGCTACACCTTC. Encoded protein: CAWSGQGPFSNYGYTF.

This clone was recorded a few times. The rearrangement joins TRBV19 to TRBJ2-7, with no clear D. The CDR3 runs 15 residues. The V gene lost 4 bases and the J gene lost 1 base, with 14 bases spanning the gap. Germline V gene data show CDR1 as LNHDA and CDR2 as SQIVND (reference sequence). The CDR3 reads CASSRISGVSYEQYF. In DNA form, the CDR3 reads TGTGCCAGTAGTAGAATCTCAGGCGTTTCCTACGAGCAGTACTTC.

This clone was observed a few times. The chain combines TRBV7-9 with TRBJ1-2; 8 positions match TRBD1. V lost 0 bases, J lost 4 bases, and 1 base stayed unmatched. The CDR3 length is 14 residues. From germline, CDR1 is SEHNR and CDR2 FQNEAQ (reference sequence). For the CDR3, the DNA is TGTGCCAGCAGCTTAGCGCAGGGGGCCTATGGCTACACCTTC. It is translated as CASSLAQGAYGYTF.

The chain joins TRBV6-5 to TRBJ1-4, with a weak D call TRBD1 (5 bases). V was cut by 5 bases and J by 11 bases, with 18 bases left in between. CDR1 and CDR2 from the germline V gene are MNHEY and SVGAGI. The CDR3 runs to 14 residues. Here the CDR3 reads CASSTKKGREKLFF. The CDR3 DNA follows: TGTGCCAGCAGTACTAAAAAGGGGAGGGAGAAACTGTTTTTT.

The chain has TRBV5-1 and TRBJ2-5, with a weak D call TRBD1 (5 bases). The end of the DNA fits TRBJ2-7 better, so the J call may be wrong. Looked up from germline, CDR1 is SGHRS and CDR2 is YFSETQ. The CDR3 spans 14 residues. This chain's CDR3 is CASSSGHVGYEQYF. DNA of the CDR3: TGCGCCAGCAGCTCAGGACACGTAGGCTACGAGCAGTACTTC.

As DNA, the CDR3 is TGTGCCAGCAGTTTAGGGGGAAGCGGAGAGACCCAGTACTTC. This encodes CASSLGGSGETQYF. The V call is TRBV6-6, the J call TRBJ2-5; TRBD1 might be the D (6 bases). Germline-derived CDR1 and CDR2 are MNHNY and SVGAGI (reference sequence). Trimming removed 4 bases at V and 4 bases at J, with 13 bases between. This CDR3 is built from 14 residues.

For this clone: A single base separates this from a much larger clone, so it may be a read error. The J gene is TRBJ1-3, the V gene TRBV5-1; maybe TRBD1 (6 bases). The end of the DNA aligns better with TRBJ2-2, so the J call may be wrong. The V gene's germline CDR1 is SGHRS and CDR2 YFSETQ. The length of the CDR3 is 15 residues. CDR3 loop: CASSLDLGAAGELFF. DNA of the CDR3: TGCGCCAGCAGCTTGGATTTGGGGGCCGCTGGGGAGCTGTTTTTT.

J is TRBJ2-1 and V is TRBV11-2; D possibly corresponds to TRBD1 (6 bases). V shed 1 base and J shed 1 base, with 8 bases lying between them. CDR1 and CDR2 from the germline V gene are SGHAT and FQNNGV. This CDR3 is 15 amino acids long. CDR3 sequence: CASSLGGPSYNEQFF. In nucleotides, the CDR3 is TGTGCCAGCAGCTTAGGGGGGCCTTCCTACAATGAGCAGTTCTTC.

The rearrangement joins TRBV4-3 to TRBJ2-1; TRBD2 is a possible D gene (5 bases). Trimming cost V 4 bases and J 2 bases, with 15 bases left between them. CDR1 is LGHNA and CDR2 is YSLEER in the germline V gene. The CDR3 contains 16 residues. CDR3 loop: CASSPSDLKTYNEQFF. The CDR3 region has the DNA TGCGCCAGCAGCCCCTCGGACTTGAAAACCTACAATGAGCAGTTCTTC.

V gene TRBV15 combines with J gene TRBJ1-5; 10 bases match TRBD1. V gave up 3 bases and J gave up 5 bases; unmatched junction bases: 7. This CDR3 contains 16 residues. Germline V gene data show CDR1 as LNHNV and CDR2 as YYDKDF (reference sequence). CDR3 DNA: TGTGCCACCAGCAGCTCAGGACAGGGGGGGCATCAGCCCCAGCATTTT. This sequence encodes CATSSSGQGGHQPQHF.

This clone was observed once. This rearrangement joins TRBV30 to TRBJ2-7, with 9 bases aligning to TRBD1. CDR3 length equals 16 residues. V shed 2 bases, J shed 2 bases, and the junction held 10 bases outside the gene matches. CDR1 is GTSNPN, CDR2 SVGIG, per germline (reference sequence). CDR3 in DNA: TGTGCCTGGAGTACCGGAGGGGGACAGGGTACCTACGAGCAGTACTTC. It translates to CAWSTGGGQGTYEQYF.

This rearrangement joins TRBV30 to TRBJ1-3, with D uncertain. The V end was cut by 2 bases, the J end by 0 bases, with 8 bases between. Germline V gene data show CDR1 as GTSNPN and CDR2 as SVGIG (reference sequence). The CDR3 has 14 amino acids. The CDR3 spells CAWSRGHSGNTIYF. The CDR3 DNA sequence: TGTGCCTGGAGTCGGGGTCACTCTGGAAACACCATATATTTT.

This clone was counted between two and nine times. The chain combines TRBV2 with TRBJ1-2, with D possibly TRBD1 on 5 matching bases. V dropped 4 bases and J dropped 4 bases, with 7 bases sitting between them. The V gene's germline CDR1 is SNHLY and CDR2 FYNNEI. The CDR3 totals 12 residues. Here the CDR3 reads CASSGQGYGYTF. The CDR3 coding sequence is TGTGCCAGCAGTGGGCAGGGCTATGGCTACACCTTC.

The chain recombines TRBV28 with TRBJ1-5; tentative D call: TRBD1 (6 bases). The CDR3 consists of 12 residues. CDR1 MDHEN and CDR2 SYDVKM come from the germline V gene. Deletions cut 7 bases from V and 9 bases from J, with 13 bases between. The CDR3 loop is CASTSEGGPQHF. The CDR3 coding sequence is TGTGCCAGCACCTCCGAGGGGGGGCCCCAGCATTTT.

The chain links TRBV30 to TRBJ2-6; no clear D. Trimming shortened V by 8 bases and J by 0 bases, and 8 bases separated the two germline ends. CDR1 is GTSNPN and CDR2 is SVGIG in the germline V gene (reference sequence). The CDR3 consists of 13 residues. The CDR3 DNA is TGTGCCCAAAGGATCTCTGGGGCCAACGTCCTGACTTTC. Protein: CAQRISGANVLTF.

The V call is TRBV19, the J call TRBJ2-5; 7 nucleotides align to TRBD1. The CDR3 covers 13 residues. The germline CDR1 and CDR2 sequences are LNHDA and SQIVND (reference sequence). V lost 9 bases, J lost 3 bases, and 7 bases stayed unmatched. The CDR3 is CASLQTGKETQYF. The CDR3 DNA follows: TGTGCCAGCCTACAGACAGGGAAAGAGACCCAGTACTTC.

The gene calls are TRBV28 and TRBJ1-5, with a tentative D call TRBD1 (6 bases). The CDR3 runs 20 residues. Germline CDR1 is MDHEN and CDR2 is SYDVKM. V was clipped by 7 bases and J by 4 bases, with 32 bases between them. Written as DNA, the CDR3 is TGTGCCAGCACAGTTACCCGCCGCTTTCACGGGGGGCTATGGAATCAGCCCCAGCATTTT. Translated, it gives CASTVTRRFHGGLWNQPQHF.

This sequence joins TRBV9 and TRBJ2-7, with D tentatively TRBD2 (7 bases). Trimming cost V 7 bases and J 0 bases, with 14 bases left between them. Germline CDR1 SGDLS, CDR2 YYNGEE. This CDR3 contains 14 residues. This chain's CDR3 is CASGPGGSSYEQYF. For the CDR3, the DNA is TGTGCCAGCGGGCCGGGGGGCAGCTCCTACGAGCAGTACTTC.

This clone was observed a handful of times. The rearrangement joins TRBV5-6 to TRBJ1-5; 7 bases are a match to TRBD1. Losses at the gene ends were 1 base for V and 4 bases for J; bases not matched to a gene: 8. The CDR3 runs 16 residues. The germline gives CDR1 SGHDT, CDR2 YYEEEE. Written as DNA, the CDR3 is TGTGCCAGCAGCTTGACCACAGGGGCGGAAAATCAGCCCCAGCATTTT. Its translation is CASSLTTGAENQPQHF.

The chain uses TRBV7-2 and TRBJ1-2; unclear D gene. CDR1 and CDR2 (germline): SGHTA, FQGNSA. The CDR3 is 13 residues long. V shed 2 bases and J shed 2 bases, with 6 bases lying between them. The CDR3 DNA reads as TGTGCCAGCAGCTTACAACAGAACTATGGCTACACCTTC. Amino acids: CASSLQQNYGYTF. The full variable domain, completed using reference TRBV7-2 and TRBJ1-2, is GAGVSQSPSNKVTEKGKDVELRCDPISGHTALYWYRQSLGQGLEFLIYFQGNSAPDKSGLPSDRFSAERTGGSVSTLTIQRTQQEDSAVYLCASSLQQNYGYTFGSGTRLTVV.

The CDR3: CASSPFTSGSLETQYF. Written as DNA, the CDR3 is TGTGCCAGCTCACCTTTTACTAGCGGGAGCCTCGAGACCCAGTACTTC. This chain joins TRBV18 and TRBJ2-5, with 11 bases aligning to TRBD2. Per germline, CDR1 KGHSH and CDR2 LQKENI. With V trimmed by 3 bases and J by 5 bases, 8 bases remained unmatched. This CDR3 region has 16 residues. Full variable domain (remainder filled in from reference TRBV18 and TRBJ2-5): NAGVMQNPRHLVRRRGQEARLRCSPMKGHSHVYWYRQLPEEGLKFMVYLQKENIIDESGMPKERFSAEFPKEGPSILRIQQVVRGDSAAYFCASSPFTSGSLETQYFGPGTRLLVL.

A single count supports this clone. This chain connects TRBV30 to TRBJ1-1; 7 bases line up with TRBD1. The germline V gene encodes CDR1 GTSNPN and CDR2 SVGIG (reference sequence). Trimming took 7 bases from V and 1 from J; bases not matched to a gene: 15. The length of the CDR3 is 16 residues. CDR3 bases: TGTGCCTCGCATAGGGAGGGGGCCCTTAAGAACACTGAAGCTTTCTTT. This codes for CASHREGALKNTEAFF.

The rearrangement links TRBV6-6 to TRBJ2-5, with D possibly matching TRBD1 (5 bases). V was cut by 8 bases and J by 4 bases, with 8 bases left in between. The germline V gene has CDR1 MNHNY and CDR2 SVGAGI (reference sequence). The CDR3 runs 11 residues. CDR3 sequence reads: CASGQGETQYF. The CDR3 DNA sequence: TGTGCCAGCGGTCAGGGAGAGACCCAGTACTTC.

The chain couples TRBV27 to TRBJ2-7, with D possibly matching TRBD2 (5 bases). The V and J ends lost 3 bases and 4 bases respectively, with 13 bases between them. This CDR3 has 14 amino acids. Germline V gives CDR1 MNHEY, CDR2 SMNVEV (reference sequence). CDR3 protein: CASSFQDGGYEQYF. The CDR3 DNA follows: TGTGCCAGCAGTTTTCAGGACGGCGGGTACGAGCAGTACTTC.

The chain is built from TRBV27 and TRBJ1-1; D might be TRBD1 (5 bases). The CDR3 sequence is 14 residues long. Germline CDR1 MNHEY, CDR2 SMNVEV (reference sequence). With 1 base removed from V and 4 bases from J, the gap between germline ends came to 10 bases. CDR3 amino acids: CASSLYGRGTEAFF. The CDR3 region has the DNA TGTGCCAGCAGTTTATACGGGAGGGGCACTGAAGCTTTCTTT.

V usage is TRBV21-1 and J usage is TRBJ2-7; no DNA check was done on the table's D call, TRBD2. TRBV21-1 has pseudogene status. CDR3 size: 16 residues. CDR3 DNA: TGTGCCAGCAGCACACCGCCGAGGGGTGCGGGAAGCGAGCAGTACTTC. Residues: CASSTPPRGAGSEQYF.

J is TRBJ2-7 and V is TRBV6-5; the D gene is possibly TRBD1 (6 bases). Per the germline V gene, CDR1 is MNHEY and CDR2 is SVGAGI. This CDR3 spans 11 amino acids. V was shortened by 7 bases and J by 3 bases, with 7 bases between the two germline ends. CDR3 nucleotide sequence: TGTGCCAGCAAACAGGGCTACGAGCAGTACTTC. It is translated as CASKQGYEQYF.